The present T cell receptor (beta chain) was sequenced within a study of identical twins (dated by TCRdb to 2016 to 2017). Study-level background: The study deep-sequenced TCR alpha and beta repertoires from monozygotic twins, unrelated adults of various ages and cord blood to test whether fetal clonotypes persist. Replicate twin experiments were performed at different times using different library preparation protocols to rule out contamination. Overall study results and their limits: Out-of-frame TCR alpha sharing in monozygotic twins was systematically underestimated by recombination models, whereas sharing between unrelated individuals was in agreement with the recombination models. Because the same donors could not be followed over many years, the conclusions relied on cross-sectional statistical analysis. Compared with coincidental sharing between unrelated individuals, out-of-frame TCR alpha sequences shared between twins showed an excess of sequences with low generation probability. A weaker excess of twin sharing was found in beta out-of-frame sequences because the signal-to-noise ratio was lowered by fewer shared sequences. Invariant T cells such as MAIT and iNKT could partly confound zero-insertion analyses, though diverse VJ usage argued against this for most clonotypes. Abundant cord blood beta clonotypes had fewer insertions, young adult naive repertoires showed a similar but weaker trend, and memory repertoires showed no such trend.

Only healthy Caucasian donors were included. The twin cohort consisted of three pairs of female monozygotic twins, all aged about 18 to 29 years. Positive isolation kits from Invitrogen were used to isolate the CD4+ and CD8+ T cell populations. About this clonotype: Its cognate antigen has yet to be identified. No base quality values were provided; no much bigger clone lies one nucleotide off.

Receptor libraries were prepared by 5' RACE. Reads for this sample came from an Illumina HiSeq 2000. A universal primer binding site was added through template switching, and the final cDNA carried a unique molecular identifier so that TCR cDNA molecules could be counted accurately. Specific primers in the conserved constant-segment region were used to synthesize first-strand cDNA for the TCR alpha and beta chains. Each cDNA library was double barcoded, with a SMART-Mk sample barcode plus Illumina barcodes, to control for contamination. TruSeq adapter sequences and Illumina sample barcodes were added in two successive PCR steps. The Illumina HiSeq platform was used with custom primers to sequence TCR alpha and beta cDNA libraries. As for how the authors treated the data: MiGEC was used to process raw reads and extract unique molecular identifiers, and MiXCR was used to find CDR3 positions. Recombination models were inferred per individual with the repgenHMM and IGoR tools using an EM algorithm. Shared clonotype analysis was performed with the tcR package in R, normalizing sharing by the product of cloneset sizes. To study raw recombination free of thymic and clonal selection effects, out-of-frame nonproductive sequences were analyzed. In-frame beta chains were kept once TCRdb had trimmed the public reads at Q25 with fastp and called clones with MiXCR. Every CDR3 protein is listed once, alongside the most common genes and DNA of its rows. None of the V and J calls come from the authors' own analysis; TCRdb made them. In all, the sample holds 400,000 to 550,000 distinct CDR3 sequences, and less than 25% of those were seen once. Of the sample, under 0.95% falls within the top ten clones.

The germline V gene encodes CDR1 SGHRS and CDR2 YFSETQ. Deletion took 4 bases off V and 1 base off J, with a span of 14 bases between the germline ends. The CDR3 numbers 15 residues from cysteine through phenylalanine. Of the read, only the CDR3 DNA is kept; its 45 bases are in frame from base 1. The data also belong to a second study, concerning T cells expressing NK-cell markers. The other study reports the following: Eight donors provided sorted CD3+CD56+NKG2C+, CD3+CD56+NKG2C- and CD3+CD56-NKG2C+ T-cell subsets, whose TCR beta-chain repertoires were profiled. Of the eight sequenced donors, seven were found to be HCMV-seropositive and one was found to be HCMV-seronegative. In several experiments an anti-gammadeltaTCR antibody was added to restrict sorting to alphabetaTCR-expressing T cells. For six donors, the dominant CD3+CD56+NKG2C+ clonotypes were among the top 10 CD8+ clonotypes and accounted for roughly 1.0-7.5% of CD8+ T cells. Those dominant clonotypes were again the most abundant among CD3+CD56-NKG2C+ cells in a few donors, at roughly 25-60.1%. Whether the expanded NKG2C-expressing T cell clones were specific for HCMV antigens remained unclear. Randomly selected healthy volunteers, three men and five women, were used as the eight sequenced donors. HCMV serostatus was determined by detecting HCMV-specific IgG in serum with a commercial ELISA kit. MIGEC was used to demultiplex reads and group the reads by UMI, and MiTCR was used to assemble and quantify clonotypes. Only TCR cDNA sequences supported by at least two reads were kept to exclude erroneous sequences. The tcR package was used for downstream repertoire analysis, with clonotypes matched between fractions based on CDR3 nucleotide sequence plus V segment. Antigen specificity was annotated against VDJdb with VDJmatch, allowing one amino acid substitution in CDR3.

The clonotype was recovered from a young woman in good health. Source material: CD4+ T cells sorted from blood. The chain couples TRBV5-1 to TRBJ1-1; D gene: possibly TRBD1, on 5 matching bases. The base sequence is TGCGCCAGCAGCCCCACAATCGGGGGGAACACTGAAGCTTTCTTT. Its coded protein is CASSPTIGGNTEAFF.